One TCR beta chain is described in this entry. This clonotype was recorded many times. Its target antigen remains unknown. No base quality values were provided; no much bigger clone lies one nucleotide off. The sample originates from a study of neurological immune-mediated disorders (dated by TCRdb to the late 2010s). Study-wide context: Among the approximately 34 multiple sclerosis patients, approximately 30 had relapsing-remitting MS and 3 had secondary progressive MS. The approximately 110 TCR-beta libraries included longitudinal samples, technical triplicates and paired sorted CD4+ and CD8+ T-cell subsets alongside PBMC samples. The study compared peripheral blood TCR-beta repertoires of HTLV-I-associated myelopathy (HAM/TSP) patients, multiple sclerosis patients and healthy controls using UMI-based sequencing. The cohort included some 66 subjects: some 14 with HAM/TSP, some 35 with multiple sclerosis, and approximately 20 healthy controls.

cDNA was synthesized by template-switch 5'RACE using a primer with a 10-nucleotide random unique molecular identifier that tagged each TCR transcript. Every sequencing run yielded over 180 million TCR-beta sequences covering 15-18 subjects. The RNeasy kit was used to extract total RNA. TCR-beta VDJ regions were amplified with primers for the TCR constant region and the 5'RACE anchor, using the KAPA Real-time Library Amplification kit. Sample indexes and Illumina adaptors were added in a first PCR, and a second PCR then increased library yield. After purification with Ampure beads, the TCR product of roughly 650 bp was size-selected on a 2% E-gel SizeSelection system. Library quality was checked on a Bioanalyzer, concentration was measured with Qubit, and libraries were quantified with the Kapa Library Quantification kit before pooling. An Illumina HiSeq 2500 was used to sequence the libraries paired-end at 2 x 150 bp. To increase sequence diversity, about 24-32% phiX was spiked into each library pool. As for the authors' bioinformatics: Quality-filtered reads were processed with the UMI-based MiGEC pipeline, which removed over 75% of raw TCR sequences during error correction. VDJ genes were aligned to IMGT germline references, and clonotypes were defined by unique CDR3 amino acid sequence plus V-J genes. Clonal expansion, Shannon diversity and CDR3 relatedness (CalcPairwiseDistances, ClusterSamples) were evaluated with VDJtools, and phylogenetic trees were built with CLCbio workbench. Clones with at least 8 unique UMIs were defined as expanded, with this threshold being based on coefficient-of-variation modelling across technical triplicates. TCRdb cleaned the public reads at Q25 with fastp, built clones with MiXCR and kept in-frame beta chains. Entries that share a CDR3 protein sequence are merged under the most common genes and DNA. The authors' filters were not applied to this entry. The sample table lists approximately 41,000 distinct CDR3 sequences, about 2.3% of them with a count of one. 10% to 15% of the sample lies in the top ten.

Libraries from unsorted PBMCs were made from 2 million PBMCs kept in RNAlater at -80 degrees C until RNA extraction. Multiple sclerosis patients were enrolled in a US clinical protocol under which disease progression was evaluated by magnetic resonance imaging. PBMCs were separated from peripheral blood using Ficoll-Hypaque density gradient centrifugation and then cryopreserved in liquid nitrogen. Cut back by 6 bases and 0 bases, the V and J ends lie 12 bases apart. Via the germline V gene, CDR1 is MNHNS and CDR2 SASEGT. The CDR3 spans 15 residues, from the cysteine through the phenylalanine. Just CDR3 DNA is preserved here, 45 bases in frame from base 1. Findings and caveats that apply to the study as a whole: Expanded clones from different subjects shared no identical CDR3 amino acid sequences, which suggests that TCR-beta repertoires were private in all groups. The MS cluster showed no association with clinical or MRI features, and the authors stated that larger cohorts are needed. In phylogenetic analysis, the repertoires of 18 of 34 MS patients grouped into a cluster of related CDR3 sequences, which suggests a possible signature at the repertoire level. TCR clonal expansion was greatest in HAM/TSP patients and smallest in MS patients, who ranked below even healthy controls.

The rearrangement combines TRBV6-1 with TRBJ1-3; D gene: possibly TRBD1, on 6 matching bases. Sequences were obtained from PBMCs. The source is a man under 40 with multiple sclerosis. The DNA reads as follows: TGTGCCAGCAGAGCCATGGGGGCCTCTGGAAACACCATATATTTT. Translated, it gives CASRAMGASGNTIYF.